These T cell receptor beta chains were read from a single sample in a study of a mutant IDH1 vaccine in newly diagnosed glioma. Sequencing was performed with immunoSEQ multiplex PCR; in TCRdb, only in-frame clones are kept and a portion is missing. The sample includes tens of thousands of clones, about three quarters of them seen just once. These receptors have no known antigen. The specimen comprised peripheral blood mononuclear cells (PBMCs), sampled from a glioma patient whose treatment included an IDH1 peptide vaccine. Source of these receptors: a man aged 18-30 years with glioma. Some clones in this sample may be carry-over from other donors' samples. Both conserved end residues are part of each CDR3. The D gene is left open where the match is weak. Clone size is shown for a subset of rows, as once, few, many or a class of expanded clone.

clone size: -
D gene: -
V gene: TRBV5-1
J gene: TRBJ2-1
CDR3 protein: CASSRFGTLVRNEQFF
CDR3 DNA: TGCGCCAGCAGCCGATTCGGGACTCTTGTCCGCAATGAGCAGTTCTTC

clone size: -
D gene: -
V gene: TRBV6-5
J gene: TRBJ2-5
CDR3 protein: CASSYSSVLETQYF
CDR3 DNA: TGTGCCAGCAGTTACTCGAGCGTTTTGGAGACCCAGTACTTC

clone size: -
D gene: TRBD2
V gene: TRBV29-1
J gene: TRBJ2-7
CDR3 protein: CSVQGLASGSSYEQYF
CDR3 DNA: TGCAGCGTTCAGGGACTAGCGAGTGGAAGCTCCTACGAGCAGTACTTC

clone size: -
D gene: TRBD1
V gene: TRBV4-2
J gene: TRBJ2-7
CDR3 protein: CASSHASGTGEQYF
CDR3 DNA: TGTGCCAGCAGCCATGCATCTGGGACAGGGGAGCAGTACTTC

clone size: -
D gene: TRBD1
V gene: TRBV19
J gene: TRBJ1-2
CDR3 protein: CAAGQGYGYTF
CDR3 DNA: TGTGCCGCAGGACAGGGCTATGGCTACACCTTC

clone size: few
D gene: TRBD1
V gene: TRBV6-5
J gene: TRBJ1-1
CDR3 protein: CASSRRGMNTEAFF
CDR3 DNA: TGTGCCAGCAGCCGCAGGGGGATGAACACTGAAGCTTTCTTT

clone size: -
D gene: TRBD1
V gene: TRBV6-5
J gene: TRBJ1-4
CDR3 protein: CASRDRGRGEKLFF
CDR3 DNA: TGTGCCAGCAGAGACAGGGGACGAGGTGAAAAACTGTTTTTT

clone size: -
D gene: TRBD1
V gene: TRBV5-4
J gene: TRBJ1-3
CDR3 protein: CASSSGQGRSGNTIYF
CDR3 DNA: TGTGCCAGCAGCTCGGGACAGGGAAGGTCTGGAAACACCATATATTTT

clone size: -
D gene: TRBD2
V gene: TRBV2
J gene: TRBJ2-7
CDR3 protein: CASSELAGAGEQYF
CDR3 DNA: TGTGCCAGCAGTGAACTAGCGGGAGCCGGGGAGCAGTACTTC

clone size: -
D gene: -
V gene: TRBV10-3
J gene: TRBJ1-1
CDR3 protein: CAISLGLSTNTEAFF
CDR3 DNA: TGTGCCATCAGTCTCGGTCTCTCAACGAACACTGAAGCTTTCTTT

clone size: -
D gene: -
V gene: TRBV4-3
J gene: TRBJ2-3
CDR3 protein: CASSHRGTDTQYF
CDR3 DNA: TGCGCCAGCAGCCACCGGGGCACAGATACGCAGTATTTT

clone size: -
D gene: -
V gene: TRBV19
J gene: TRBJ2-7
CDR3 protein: CASSPPGRGYEQYF
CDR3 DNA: TGTGCCAGTAGTCCCCCGGGTAGAGGCTACGAGCAGTACTTC

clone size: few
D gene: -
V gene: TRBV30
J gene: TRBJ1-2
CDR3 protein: CAWSLERGGYTF
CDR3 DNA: TGTGCCTGGAGTCTAGAAAGGGGTGGCTACACCTTC

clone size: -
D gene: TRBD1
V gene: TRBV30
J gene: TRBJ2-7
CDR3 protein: CALKRPGGRYEQYF
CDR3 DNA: TGTGCCCTTAAGCGACCAGGGGGCAGGTACGAGCAGTACTTC

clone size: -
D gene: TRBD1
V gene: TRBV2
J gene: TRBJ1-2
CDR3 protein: CASREGTGRRSNYGYTF
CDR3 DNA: TGTGCCAGCAGGGAGGGGACAGGGAGAAGGAGTAACTATGGCTACACCTTC

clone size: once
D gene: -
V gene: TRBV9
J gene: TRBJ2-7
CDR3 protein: CASSVGGAPSHEQYF
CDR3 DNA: TGTGCCAGCAGCGTAGGGGGGGCCCCAAGTCACGAGCAGTACTTC

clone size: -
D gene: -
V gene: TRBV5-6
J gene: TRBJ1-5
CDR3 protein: CASSLMGSGNQPQHF
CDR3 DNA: TGTGCCAGCAGCTTGATGGGGAGCGGCAATCAGCCCCAGCATTTT

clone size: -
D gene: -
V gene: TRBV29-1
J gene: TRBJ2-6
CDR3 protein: CSVVQAHRVLTF
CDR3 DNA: TGCAGCGTTGTACAGGCGCATCGCGTCCTGACTTTC

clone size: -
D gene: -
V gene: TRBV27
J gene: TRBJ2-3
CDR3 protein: CASSRSRGTDTQYF
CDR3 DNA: TGTGCCAGCAGTAGAAGCAGGGGCACAGATACGCAGTATTTT

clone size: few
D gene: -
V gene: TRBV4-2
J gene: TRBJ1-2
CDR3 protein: CASSQDLDSYYGYTF
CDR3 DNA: TGTGCCAGCAGCCAAGACCTTGACAGTTACTATGGCTACACCTTC

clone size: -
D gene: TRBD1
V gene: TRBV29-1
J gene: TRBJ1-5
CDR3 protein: CSGSEARDRDYSNQPQHF
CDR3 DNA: TGCAGCGGGAGCGAAGCCCGGGACAGGGACTATAGCAATCAGCCCCAGCATTTT

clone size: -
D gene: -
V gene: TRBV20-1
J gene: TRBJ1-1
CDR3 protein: CSGHLNTEAFF
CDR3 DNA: TGCAGTGGGCACTTGAACACTGAAGCTTTCTTT

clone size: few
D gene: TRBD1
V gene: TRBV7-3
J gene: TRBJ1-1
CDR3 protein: CASSTGGPTEAFF
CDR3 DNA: TGTGCCAGCAGCACAGGGGGCCCCACTGAAGCTTTCTTT

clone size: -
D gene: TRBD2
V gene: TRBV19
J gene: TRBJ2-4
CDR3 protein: CASSMATSAIQYF
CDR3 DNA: TGTGCCAGTAGTATGGCTACTAGCGCCATTCAGTACTTC

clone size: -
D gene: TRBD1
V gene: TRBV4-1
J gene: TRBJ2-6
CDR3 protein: CASSHGQGLTGANVLTF
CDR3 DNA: TGCGCCAGCAGCCACGGACAGGGATTAACTGGGGCCAACGTCCTGACTTTC

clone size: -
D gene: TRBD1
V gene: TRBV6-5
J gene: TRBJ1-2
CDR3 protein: CASSYSGTGGHYGYTF
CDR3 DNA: TGTGCCAGCAGTTACTCTGGGACAGGGGGGCACTATGGCTACACCTTC

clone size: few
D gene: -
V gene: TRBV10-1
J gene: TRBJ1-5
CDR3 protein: CAKGRRPQHF
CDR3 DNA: TGCGCCAAGGGGCGCCGGCCCCAGCATTTT

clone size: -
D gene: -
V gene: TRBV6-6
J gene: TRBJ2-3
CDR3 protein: CASRWDPYTDTQYF
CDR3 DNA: TGTGCCAGTCGTTGGGACCCTTACACAGATACGCAGTATTTT

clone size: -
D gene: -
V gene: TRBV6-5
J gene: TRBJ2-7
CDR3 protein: CASSYVRGEQYF
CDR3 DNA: TGTGCCAGCAGTTACGTCCGGGGCGAGCAGTACTTC

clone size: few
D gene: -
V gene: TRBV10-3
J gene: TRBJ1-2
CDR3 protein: CAISFTGLDGYTF
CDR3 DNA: TGTGCCATCAGCTTCACAGGGCTGGATGGCTACACCTTC

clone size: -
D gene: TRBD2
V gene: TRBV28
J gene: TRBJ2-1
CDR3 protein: CASSYGTSGDPINVQFF
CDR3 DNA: TGTGCCAGCAGTTACGGTACTAGCGGGGACCCTATCAACGTGCAGTTCTTC

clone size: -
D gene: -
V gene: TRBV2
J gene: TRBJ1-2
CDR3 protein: CASSPGGWGAYGYTF
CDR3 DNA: TGTGCCAGCAGCCCGGGGGGGTGGGGAGCCTATGGCTACACCTTC

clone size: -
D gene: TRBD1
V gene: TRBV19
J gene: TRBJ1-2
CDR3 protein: CASSIVETGGNGYTF
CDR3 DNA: TGTGCCAGTAGTATAGTCGAAACAGGGGGCAATGGCTACACCTTC